This T cell receptor beta chain is drawn from a study of beta chain features in type 1 diabetes (dated by TCRdb to the late 2010s). Some background on the complete study: No differences in mean age, gender distribution, total cell number or subset yield were found between patients and healthy donors. A total of 85 million to 140 million sorted cells were examined across all samples, and a strong correlation was observed between cell number per subset and RNA yield. The study compared TCRB repertoires of sorted circulating CD4+ T cell subsets between recently diagnosed type 1 diabetes patients and matched healthy donors. Naive and central memory subsets were obtained from all 30 or so donors, but regulatory and stem cell-like memory subsets were isolated from only 8 patients and roughly 8 healthy donors.

The research as a whole found: Naive, central memory and regulatory TCRB repertoires appeared more similar among patients than among healthy donors. At VDJ recombination sites, type 1 diabetes patients had fewer insertions and more deleted nucleotides, which implies abnormalities in thymic rearrangement. A moderate but significant shortening of TCRB CDR3 length was observed in type 1 diabetes patients in all four CD4+ subsets. PCR might favor shorter templates, but patient and control samples were amplified and corrected together, so any skew would affect both groups equally. Sequencing cDNA rather than genomic DNA could over-represent highly expressing activated cells, although activation and CD3 levels did not differ between groups. Only small numbers of individuals were included in the HLA sub-analyses, which left unresolved whether HLA type had any influence on TCRB rearrangement.

Concerning this clone: There is no known antigen for this receptor. Within one base of it there is no much larger clone, and no base qualities were kept.

CDR1 is given as MNHEY and CDR2 as SMNVEV, both from the germline V gene (reference sequence). From its cysteine to its phenylalanine, the CDR3 spans 14 amino acids. Kept here is only the CDR3 DNA, which spans 42 bases and is read in frame from base 1. V is pared back by 6 bases and J by 0 bases, with 11 bases lying between the germline termini. Each donor gave one peripheral blood draw, averaging approximately 120 mL, which was collected into heparinised tubes. Naive, central memory, regulatory and stem cell-like memory CD4+ T cells were sorted on a BD FACSAria II using a panel including CD45RO, CCR7, CD25, CD127, CD95 and CD27. All sorted populations exceeded 95% purity. PBMCs were isolated immediately by Lymphoprep density gradient centrifugation and stained directly without culture. Samples were stained and sorted in pairs, with one healthy donor and one patient per experiment, so that batch effects were minimized.

The High Capacity cDNA Reverse Transcription Kit was used to reverse transcribe all of the isolated RNA, meaning that expressed TCRB transcripts were what got sequenced. Naive, central memory and regulatory T cell samples underwent deep immunoSEQ sequencing, averaging about 3.57 million total reads per sample. Sorted cells were lysed in RLT buffer and RNA was extracted with DNase-treated RNeasy Micro or Mini kits, depending on cell number. Each cell subset was processed on its own to prevent cross-contamination, while patient and healthy donor samples were processed together. TCRB sequences were amplified from cDNA with the immunoSEQ multiplex PCR, producing 87-bp fragments spanning the CDR3 region. Amplicons were sequenced on the Illumina HiSeq platform. The authors' analysis ran thus. Synthetic template baselines were used to correct PCR bias computationally, reads within Hamming distance 2 were collapsed, and singletons that could not be merged were discarded. By aligning reads against IMGT, V, D and J genes, CDR3 length, and insertions or deletions at six rearrangement sites were assigned. Within each subset, clonotype counts were normalized to sorted cell number, and only after that were true diversity and Gini coefficients computed with the tcR R package. The overlap coefficient, calculated on TCRB nucleotide sequences, was used to quantify repertoire sharing. TCRdb stores this immuneACCESS table with in-frame sequences only. Part of the clones is absent; in the studies checked, under half of the shortfall reflects unresolved V genes, and no reason is known for the rest. Clone size and the V and J calls come from that table; the DNA yielded D and trimming. The sample table shows about 340,000 clones, and over 7% are seen once. The ten biggest clones cover less than 1.2% of the sample.

Recombination joined TRBV27 with TRBJ1-1; TRBD1 might be the D gene, on 5 matching bases. This sequence originates from a man aged 30 to 45 with type 1 diabetes. Sequencing was carried out using central memory CD4+ T cells from blood. The nucleotide sequence reads TGTGCCAGCAGCGCCATGACAGTGAACACTGAAGCTTTCTTT. Its product reads: CASSAMTVNTEAFF.